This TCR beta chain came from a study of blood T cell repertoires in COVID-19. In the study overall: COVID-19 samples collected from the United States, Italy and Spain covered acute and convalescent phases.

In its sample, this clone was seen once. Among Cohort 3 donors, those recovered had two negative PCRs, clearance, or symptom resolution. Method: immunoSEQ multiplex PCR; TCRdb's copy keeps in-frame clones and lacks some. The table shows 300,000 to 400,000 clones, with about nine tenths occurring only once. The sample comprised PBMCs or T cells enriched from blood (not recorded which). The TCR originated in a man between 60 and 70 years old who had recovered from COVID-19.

The CDR3 protein is CATSDRDSLQETQYF. The CDR3 DNA reads TGTGCCACCAGTGATCGGGACAGCCTCCAAGAGACCCAGTACTTC. This chain joins TRBV24-1 and TRBJ2-5; 7 bases are a match to TRBD1. CDR1 KGHDR and CDR2 SFDVKD come from the germline V gene. J was trimmed by 1 base and V by 3 bases; bases with no gene match: 4. This CDR3 is 15 amino acids long.